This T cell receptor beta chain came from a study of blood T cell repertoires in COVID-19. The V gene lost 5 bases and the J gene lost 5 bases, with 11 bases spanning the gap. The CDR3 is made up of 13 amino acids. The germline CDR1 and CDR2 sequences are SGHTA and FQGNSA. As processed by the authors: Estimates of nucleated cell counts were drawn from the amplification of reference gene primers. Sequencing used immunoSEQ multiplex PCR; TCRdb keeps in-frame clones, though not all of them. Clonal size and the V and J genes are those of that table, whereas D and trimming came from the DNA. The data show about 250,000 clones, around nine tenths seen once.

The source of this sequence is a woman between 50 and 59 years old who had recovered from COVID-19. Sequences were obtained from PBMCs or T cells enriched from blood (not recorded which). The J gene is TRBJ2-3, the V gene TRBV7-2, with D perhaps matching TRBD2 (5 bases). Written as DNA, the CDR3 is TGTGCCAGCAGCGCCTGGACTGGAGATACGCAGTATTTT. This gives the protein CASSAWTGDTQYF.